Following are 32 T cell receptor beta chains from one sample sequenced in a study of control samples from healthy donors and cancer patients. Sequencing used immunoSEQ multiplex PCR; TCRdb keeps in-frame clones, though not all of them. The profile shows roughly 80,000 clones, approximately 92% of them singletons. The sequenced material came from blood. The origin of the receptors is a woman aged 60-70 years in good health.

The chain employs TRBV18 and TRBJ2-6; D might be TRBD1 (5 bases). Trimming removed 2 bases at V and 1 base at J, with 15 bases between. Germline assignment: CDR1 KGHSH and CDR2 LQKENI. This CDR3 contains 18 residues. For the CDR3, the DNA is TGTGCCAGCTCACCAGTCGTACAGGTTGGGTCTGGGGCCAACGTCCTGACTTTC. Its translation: CASSPVVQVGSGANVLTF.

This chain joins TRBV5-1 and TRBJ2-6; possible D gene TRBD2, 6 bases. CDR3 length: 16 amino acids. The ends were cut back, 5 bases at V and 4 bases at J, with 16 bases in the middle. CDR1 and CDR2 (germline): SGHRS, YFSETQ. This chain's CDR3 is CASSPGGKSGANVLTF. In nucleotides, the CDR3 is TGCGCCAGCAGTCCCGGGGGAAAATCGGGGGCCAACGTCCTGACTTTC.

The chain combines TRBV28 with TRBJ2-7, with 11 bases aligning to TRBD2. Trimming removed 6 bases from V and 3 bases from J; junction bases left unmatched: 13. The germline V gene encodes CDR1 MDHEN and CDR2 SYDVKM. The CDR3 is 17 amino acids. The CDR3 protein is CASSPPGGLAGGYEQYF. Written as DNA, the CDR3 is TGTGCCAGCAGCCCCCCAGGTGGGCTAGCGGGAGGCTACGAGCAGTACTTC.

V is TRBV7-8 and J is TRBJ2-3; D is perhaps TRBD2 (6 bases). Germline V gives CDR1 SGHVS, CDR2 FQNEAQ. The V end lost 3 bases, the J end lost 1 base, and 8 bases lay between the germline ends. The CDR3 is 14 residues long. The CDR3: CASSLASGTDTQYF. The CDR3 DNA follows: TGTGCCAGCAGCTTGGCTAGCGGCACAGATACGCAGTATTTT.

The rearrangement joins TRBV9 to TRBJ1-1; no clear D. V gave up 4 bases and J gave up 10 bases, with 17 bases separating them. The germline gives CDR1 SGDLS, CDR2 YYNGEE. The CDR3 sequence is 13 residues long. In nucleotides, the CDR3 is TGTGCCAGCAGCCCCCCTGAGAGGACGGGAGCTTTCTTT. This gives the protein CASSPPERTGAFF.

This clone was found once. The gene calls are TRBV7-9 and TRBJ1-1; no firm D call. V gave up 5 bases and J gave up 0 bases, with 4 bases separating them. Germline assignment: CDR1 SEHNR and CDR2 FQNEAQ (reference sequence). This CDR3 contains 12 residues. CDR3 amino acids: CASSPLNTEAFF. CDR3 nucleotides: TGTGCCAGCAGCCCGTTGAACACTGAAGCTTTCTTT.

CDR3: CASSDPDRGNTIYF. The CDR3, as DNA: TGTGCCAGCAGCGACCCGGACAGGGGAAACACCATATATTTT. The gene calls are TRBV3-1 (or the pseudogene TRBV3-2) and TRBJ1-3; 7 bases align to TRBD1. The CDR3 runs to 14 residues. V lost 5 bases and J lost 4; bases outside the gene matches: 5. Germline-derived CDR1 and CDR2 are LGHDT and YNNKEL (reference sequence).

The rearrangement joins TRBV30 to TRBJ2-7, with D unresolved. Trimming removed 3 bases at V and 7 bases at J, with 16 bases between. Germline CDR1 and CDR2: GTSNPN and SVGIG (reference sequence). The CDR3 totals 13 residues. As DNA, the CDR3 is TGTGCCTGGAGCGGACCGGCGAAGAGGGAGCAGTACTTC. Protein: CAWSGPAKREQYF.

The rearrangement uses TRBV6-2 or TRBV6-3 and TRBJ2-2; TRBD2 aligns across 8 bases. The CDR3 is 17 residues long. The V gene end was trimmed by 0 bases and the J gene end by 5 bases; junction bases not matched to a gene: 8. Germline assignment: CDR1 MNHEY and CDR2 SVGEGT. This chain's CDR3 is CASSYSSGGTTTGELFF. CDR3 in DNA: TGTGCCAGCAGTTACTCCTCGGGAGGGACAACAACCGGGGAGCTGTTTTTT.

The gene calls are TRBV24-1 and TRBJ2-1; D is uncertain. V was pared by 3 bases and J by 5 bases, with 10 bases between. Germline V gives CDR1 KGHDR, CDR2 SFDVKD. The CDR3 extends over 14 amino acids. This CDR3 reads CATSDPTVDNEQFF. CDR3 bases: TGTGCCACCAGTGATCCAACAGTAGACAATGAGCAGTTCTTC.

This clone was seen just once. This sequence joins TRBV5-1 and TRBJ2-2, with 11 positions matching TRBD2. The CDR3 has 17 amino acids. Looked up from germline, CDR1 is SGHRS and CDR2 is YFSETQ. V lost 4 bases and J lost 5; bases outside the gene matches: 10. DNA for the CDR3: TGCGCCAGCAGCCCTGGACTAGCGGGTGATGGGACCGGGGAGCTGTTTTTT. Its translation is CASSPGLAGDGTGELFF.

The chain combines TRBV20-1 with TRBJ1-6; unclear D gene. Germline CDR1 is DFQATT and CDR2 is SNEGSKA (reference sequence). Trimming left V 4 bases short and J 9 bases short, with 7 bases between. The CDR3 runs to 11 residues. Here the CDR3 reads CSANRGSPLHF. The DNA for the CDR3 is TGCAGTGCTAACCGTGGTTCACCCCTCCACTTT.

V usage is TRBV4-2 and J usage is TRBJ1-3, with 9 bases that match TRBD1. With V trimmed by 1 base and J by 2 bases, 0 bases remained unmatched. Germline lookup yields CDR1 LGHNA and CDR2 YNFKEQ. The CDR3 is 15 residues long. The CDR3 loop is CASSQGDRAGNTIYF. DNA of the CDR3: TGTGCCAGCAGCCAAGGGGACAGGGCTGGAAACACCATATATTTT.

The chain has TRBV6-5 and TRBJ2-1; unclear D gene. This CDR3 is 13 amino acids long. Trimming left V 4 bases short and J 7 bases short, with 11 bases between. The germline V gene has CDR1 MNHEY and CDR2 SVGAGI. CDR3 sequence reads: CASSSRRKNEQFF. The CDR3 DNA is TGTGCCAGCAGTTCGAGAAGAAAGAATGAGCAGTTCTTC.

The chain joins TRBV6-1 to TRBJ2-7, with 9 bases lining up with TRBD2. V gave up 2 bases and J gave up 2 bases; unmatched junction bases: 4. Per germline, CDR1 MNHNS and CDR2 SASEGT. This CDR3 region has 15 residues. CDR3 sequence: CASSEKAGGPYEQYF. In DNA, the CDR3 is TGTGCCAGCAGTGAAAAAGCGGGAGGTCCCTACGAGCAGTACTTC.

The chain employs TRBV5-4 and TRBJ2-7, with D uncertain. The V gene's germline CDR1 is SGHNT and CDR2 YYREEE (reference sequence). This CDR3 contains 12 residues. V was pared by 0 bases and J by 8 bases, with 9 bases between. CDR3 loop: CASSLDGVQQYF. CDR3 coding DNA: TGTGCCAGCAGCTTGGACGGTGTACAGCAGTACTTC.

CDR3 region: CSVDGTGGYEQYF. DNA of the CDR3: TGCAGCGTTGATGGGACCGGGGGCTACGAGCAGTACTTC. The chain carries TRBV29-1 and TRBJ2-7; possibly TRBD2 for D (6 bases). The CDR3 has 13 residues. The V gene's germline CDR1 is SQVTM and CDR2 ANQGSEA. Trimming took 3 bases from V and 3 from J, leaving 12 bases between them.

The CDR3 bases are TGTGCCAGCAGTGAAGCTGGTGGGAGGGCCCCAGATACGCAGTATTTT. It yields the protein CASSEAGGRAPDTQYF. The chain has TRBV6-1 and TRBJ2-3; 7 positions match TRBD2. Germline V gives CDR1 MNHNS, CDR2 SASEGT. The CDR3 has 16 amino acids. The trim removed 0 bases at V and 4 bases at J, leaving 7 bases unmatched.

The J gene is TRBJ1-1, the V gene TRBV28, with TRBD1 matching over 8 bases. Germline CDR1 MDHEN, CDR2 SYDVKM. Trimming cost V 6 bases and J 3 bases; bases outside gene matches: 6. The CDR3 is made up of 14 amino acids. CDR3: CASSHQGADTEAFF. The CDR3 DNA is TGTGCCAGCAGCCATCAGGGGGCTGACACTGAAGCTTTCTTT.

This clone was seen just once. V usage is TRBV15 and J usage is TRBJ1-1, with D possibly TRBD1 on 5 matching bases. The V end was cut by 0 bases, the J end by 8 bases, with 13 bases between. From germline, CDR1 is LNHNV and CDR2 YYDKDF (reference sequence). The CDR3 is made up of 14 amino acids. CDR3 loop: CATSRDQRGGEAFF. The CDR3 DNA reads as TGTGCCACCAGCAGAGATCAGAGGGGTGGAGAAGCTTTCTTT. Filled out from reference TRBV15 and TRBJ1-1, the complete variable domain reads DAMVIQNPRYQVTQFGKPVTLSCSQTLNHNVMYWYQQKSSQAPKLLFHYYDKDFNNEADTPDNFQSRRPNTSFCFLDIRSPGLGDTAMYLCATSRDQRGGEAFFGQGTRLTVV.

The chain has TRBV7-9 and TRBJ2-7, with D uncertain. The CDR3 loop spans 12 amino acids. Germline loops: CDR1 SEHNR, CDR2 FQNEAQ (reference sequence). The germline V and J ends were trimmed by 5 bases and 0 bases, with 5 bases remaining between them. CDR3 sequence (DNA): TGTGCCAGCAGCACCAGCTCCTACGAGCAGTACTTC. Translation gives CASSTSSYEQYF. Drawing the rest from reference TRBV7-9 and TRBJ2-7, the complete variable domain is DTGVSQNPRHKITKRGQNVTFRCDPISEHNRLYWYRQTLGQGPEFLTYFQNEAQLEKSRLLSDRFSAERPKGSFSTLEIQRTEQGDSAMYLCASSTSSYEQYFGPGTRLTVT.

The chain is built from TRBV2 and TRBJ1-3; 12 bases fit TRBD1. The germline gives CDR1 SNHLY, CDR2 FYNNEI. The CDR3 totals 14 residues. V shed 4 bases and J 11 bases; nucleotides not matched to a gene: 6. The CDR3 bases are TGTGCCAGCAGTGTTGGGACAGGGGGCTTCGCCATATATTTT. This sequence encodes CASSVGTGGFAIYF.

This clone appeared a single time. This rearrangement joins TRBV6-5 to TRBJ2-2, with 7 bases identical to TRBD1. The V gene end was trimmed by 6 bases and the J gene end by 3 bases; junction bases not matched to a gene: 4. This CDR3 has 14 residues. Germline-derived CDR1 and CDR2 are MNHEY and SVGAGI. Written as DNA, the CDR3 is TGTGCCAGCAGGGGGACAGTTGACACCGGGGAGCTGTTTTTT. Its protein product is CASRGTVDTGELFF.

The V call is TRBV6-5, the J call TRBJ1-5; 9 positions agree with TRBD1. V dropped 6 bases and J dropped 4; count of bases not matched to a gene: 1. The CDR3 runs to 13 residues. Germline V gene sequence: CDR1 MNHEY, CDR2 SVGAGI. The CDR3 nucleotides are TGTGCCAGCAGCGGGACAGGGAATCAGCCCCAGCATTTT. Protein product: CASSGTGNQPQHF.

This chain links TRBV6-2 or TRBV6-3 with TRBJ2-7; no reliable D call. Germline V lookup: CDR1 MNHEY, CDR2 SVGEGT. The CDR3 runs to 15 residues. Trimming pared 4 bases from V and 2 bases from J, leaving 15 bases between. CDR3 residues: CASSSWTGSAYEQYF. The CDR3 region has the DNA TGTGCCAGCAGTTCGTGGACGGGTTCAGCCTACGAGCAGTACTTC.

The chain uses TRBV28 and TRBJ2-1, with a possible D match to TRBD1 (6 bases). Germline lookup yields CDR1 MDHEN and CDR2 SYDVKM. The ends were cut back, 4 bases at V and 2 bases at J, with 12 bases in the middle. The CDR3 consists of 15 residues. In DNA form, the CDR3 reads TGTGCCAGCAGTTCCTGGGGGACAACCTACAATGAGCAGTTCTTC. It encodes CASSSWGTTYNEQFF.

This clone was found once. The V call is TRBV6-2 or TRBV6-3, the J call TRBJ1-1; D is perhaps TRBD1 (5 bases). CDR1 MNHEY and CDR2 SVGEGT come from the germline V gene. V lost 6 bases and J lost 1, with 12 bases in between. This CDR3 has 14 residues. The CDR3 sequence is CASSSTAGNTEAFF. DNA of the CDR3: TGTGCCAGCAGCTCGACAGCTGGGAACACTGAAGCTTTCTTT.

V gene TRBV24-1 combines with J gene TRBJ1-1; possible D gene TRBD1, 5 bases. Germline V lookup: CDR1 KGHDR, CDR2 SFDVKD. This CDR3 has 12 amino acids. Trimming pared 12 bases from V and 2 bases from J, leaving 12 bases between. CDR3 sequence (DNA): TGTGCCGCACAGAGGGGCAACACTGAAGCTTTCTTT. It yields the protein CAAQRGNTEAFF.

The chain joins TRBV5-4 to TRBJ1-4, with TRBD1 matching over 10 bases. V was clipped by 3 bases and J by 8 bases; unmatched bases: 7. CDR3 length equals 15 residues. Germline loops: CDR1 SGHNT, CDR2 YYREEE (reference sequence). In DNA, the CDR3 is TGTGCCAGCAGCTCCCGACAGGGGGCGAGGGAAAAACTGTTTTTT. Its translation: CASSSRQGAREKLFF.

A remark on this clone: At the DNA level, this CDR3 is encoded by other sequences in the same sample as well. CDR3 region: CASSQGGNTIYF. The DNA of the CDR3 is TGTGCCAGCAGCCAGGGGGGAAACACCATATATTTT. The chain has TRBV3-1 (or the pseudogene TRBV3-2) and TRBJ1-3; D is unresolved. Looked up from germline, CDR1 is LGHDT and CDR2 is YNNKEL (reference sequence). V was clipped by 3 bases and J by 4 bases, with 4 bases between them. The CDR3 sequence is 12 residues long.

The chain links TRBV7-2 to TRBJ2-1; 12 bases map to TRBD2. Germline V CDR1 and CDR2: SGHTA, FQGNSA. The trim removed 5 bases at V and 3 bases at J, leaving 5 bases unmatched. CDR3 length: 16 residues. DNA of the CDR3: TGTGCCAGCAGCCTCACTAGCGGGAGGAACTACAATGAGCAGTTCTTC. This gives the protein CASSLTSGRNYNEQFF.

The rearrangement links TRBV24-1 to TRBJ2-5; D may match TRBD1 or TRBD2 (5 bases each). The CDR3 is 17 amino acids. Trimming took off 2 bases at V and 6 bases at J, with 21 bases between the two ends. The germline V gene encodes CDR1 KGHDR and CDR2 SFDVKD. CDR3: CATSDSRGERRQKTQYF. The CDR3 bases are TGTGCCACCAGTGATTCAAGAGGGGAGAGAAGGCAAAAGACCCAGTACTTC.